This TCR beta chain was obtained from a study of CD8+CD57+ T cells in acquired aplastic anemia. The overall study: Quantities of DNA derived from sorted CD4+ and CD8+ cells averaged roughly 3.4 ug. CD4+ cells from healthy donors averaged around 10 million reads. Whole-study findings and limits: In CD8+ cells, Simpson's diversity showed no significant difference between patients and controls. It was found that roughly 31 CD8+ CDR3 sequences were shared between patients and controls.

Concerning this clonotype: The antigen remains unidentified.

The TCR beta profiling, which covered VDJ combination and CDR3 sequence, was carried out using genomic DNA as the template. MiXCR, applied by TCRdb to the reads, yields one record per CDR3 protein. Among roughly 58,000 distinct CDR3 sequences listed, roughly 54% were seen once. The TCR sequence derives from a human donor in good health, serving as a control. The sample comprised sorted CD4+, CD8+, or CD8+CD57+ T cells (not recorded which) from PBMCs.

The CDR3 sequence: CARDSQRGSYEQYF. Written as DNA, the CDR3 is TGTGCTAGAGACTCCCAACGGGGCTCGTACGAGCAGTACTTC. The chain employs TRBV9 and TRBJ2-7; possibly TRBD1 or TRBD2 for D (5 bases each). Germline V CDR1 and CDR2: SGDLS, YYNGEE. The CDR3 loop spans 14 amino acids.